The text below deals with one T cell receptor (beta chain). The antigen is unknown. This entry comes from a study of cytomegalovirus exposure and HLA in healthy donors. Overall study findings and caveats: Sequencing likely generated an artifact that appeared as a cluster of highly shared sequence variants.

In the PCR, 60 Vbeta and 13 Jbeta primers were used. The table came from immunoSEQ multiplex PCR; TCRdb's copy has only in-frame clones and leaves some out. The profile shows about 130,000 clones, 80% of them singletons. Sequencing input: PBMCs. The receptor was derived from a woman in her 40s in good health and CMV-seronegative.

The CDR3, as DNA: TGTGCCACCAGCACCGGACAGAACGATGGCTACACCTTC. Translating it yields CATSTGQNDGYTF. The rearrangement joins TRBV15 to TRBJ1-2; D is possibly TRBD1 (6 bases). CDR3 length: 13 residues. Trimming stripped 4 bases from V and 6 bases from J, with 12 bases between. From germline, CDR1 is LNHNV and CDR2 YYDKDF (reference sequence).